This T cell receptor beta chain originates from a study of control samples from healthy donors and cancer patients. CDR3 length: 14 residues. V was trimmed by 3 bases and J by 2 bases, leaving 8 bases between them. Germline V lookup: CDR1 MNHEY, CDR2 SVGEGT. The method was immunoSEQ multiplex PCR; TCRdb's version includes in-frame clones alone and lacks a portion of them. Among about 51,000 clones listed, around nine tenths were seen once. Sequenced: PBMCs. This clonotype was obtained from a man aged 45-65 years with head and neck cancer. The chain combines TRBV6-2 or TRBV6-3 with TRBJ1-3; D call uncertain. CDR3 bases: TGTGCCAGCAGTTATCGTGGTCCTGGAAACACCATATATTTT. This codes for CASSYRGPGNTIYF.